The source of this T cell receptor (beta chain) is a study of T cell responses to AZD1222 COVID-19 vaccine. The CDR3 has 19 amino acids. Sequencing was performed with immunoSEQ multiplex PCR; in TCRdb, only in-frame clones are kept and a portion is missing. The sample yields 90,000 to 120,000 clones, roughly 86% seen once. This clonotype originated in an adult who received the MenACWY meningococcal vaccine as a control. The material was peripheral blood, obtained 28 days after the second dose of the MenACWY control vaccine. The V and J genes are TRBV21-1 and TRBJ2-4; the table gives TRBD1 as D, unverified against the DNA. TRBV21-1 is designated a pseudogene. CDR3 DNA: TGTGCCAGCAGCAAAGCGTGGGGTTACAGGGGGCCCCCCAAAAACATTCAGTACTTC. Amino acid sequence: CASSKAWGYRGPPKNIQYF.